This TCR beta chain originates from a study of T cells after yellow fever vaccination. The germline CDR1 and CDR2 sequences are DFQATT and SNEGSKA (reference sequence). V lost 5 bases to trimming and J lost 4 bases, with 11 bases between them. The CDR3 has 12 residues. This clonotype has ten or more counts. The target antigen is unknown. Study-level findings and limits: It was a small share of clonotypes that appeared in both CD4 and CD8 compartments.

TCRdb fed the 5' RACE reads into MiXCR, producing one record per CDR3 protein. This table holds tens of thousands of distinct CDR3 sequences, over 4.5% found once. This sample comprised CD8+ T cells sorted from PBMCs, obtained 10 days after the yellow fever booster vaccination. The TCR originated in a young man who received the YFV17D yellow fever vaccine. This chain uses TRBV20-1 with TRBJ1-1; D may be TRBD1 (6 bases). The CDR3 is CSAPEGGTEAFF. CDR3 nucleotides: TGCAGTGCTCCCGAAGGGGGCACTGAAGCTTTCTTT.